The subject of this entry is one TCR beta chain. V was trimmed by 6 bases and J by 1 base, leaving 10 bases between them. Germline V gives CDR1 SEHNR, CDR2 FQNEAQ (reference sequence). The CDR3 loop spans 13 amino acids. This sample is drawn from a study of blood T cell repertoires in COVID-19. Only in-frame clones appear in the TCRdb table, and some are missing; sequencing was by immunoSEQ multiplex PCR. Of about 270,000 clones in the sample, around nine tenths are singletons; the top ten hold about 10%. The sequencing sample was made of peripheral blood. The chain couples TRBV7-9 to TRBJ2-7; D gene unclear. This sequence originates from a man aged 40-50 years with active or convalescent COVID-19. CDR3 DNA: TGTGCCAGCAGACGCGCGGAATCCTACGAGCAGTACTTC. This codes for CASRRAESYEQYF.